A single sample gave rise to the 4 T cell receptor beta chains below, sequenced in a study of tumor-infiltrating lymphocytes in oesophageal squamous cell carcinoma. TCRdb redid the calling of the PCR reads with MiXCR, one entry per CDR3 protein. This table holds fewer than 20,000 distinct CDR3 sequences, nearly 45% found once. The specimen sequenced was esophageal tumor tissue. These receptors came from a male donor with esophageal squamous cell carcinoma.

Ten or more counts support this clonotype. V usage is TRBV5-6 and J usage is TRBJ2-1, with 14 bases matching TRBD2. The J call may be mistaken, given a closer DNA end match to TRBJ2-7. This CDR3 spans 17 amino acids. Germline V gene lookup returns CDR1 SGHDT and CDR2 YYEEEE. The DNA for the CDR3 is TGTGCCAGCAGCCCTACGGGACTAGCGGGAGCCTTCTACGAGCAGTACTTC. This sequence encodes CASSPTGLAGAFYEQYF.

Ten or more counts support this clonotype. This may be a read error, as it is one base from a much larger clone. The genes are TRBV12-3 or TRBV12-4 and TRBJ2-7, with TRBD2 matching 8 bases. The CDR3 is 13 residues long. Losses at the gene ends were 6 bases for V and 7 bases for J; bases not matched to a gene: 8. In DNA form, the CDR3 reads TGTGCCAGCAGGCGGGGGGCTTACAATGAGCAGTACTTC. Translation gives CASRRGAYNEQYF.

This clonotype rates as medium-sized. The CDR3 reads CASSYRESGELFF. The CDR3 DNA follows: TGTGCCAGCAGCTATAGGGAGTCCGGGGAGCTGTTTTTT. The chain recombines TRBV7-8 with TRBJ2-2; D might be TRBD2 (5 bases). The germline V gene encodes CDR1 SGHVS and CDR2 FQNEAQ. This CDR3 is built from 13 residues. Trimming pared 4 bases from V and 6 bases from J, leaving 9 bases between. The full variable domain, in which reference TRBV7-8 and TRBJ2-2 provide the parts outside the CDR3, is GAGVSQSPRYKVAKRGQDVALRCDPISGHVSLFWYQQALGQGPEFLTYFQNEAQLDKSGLPSDRFFAERPEGSVSTLKIQRTQQEDSAVYLCASSYRESGELFFGEGSRLTVL.

This clonotype is labeled as medium-sized. The chain carries TRBV12-3 or TRBV12-4 and TRBJ2-1; TRBD2 matches at 10 bases. Losses at the gene ends were 2 bases for V and 5 bases for J; bases not matched to a gene: 0. This CDR3 spans 14 amino acids. The CDR3 DNA follows: TGTGCCAGCAGTTTAACTAGCGGGAACAATGAGCAGTTCTTC. This gives the protein CASSLTSGNNEQFF.